This TCR beta chain appears in the sequencing data of a study of a mutant IDH1 vaccine in newly diagnosed glioma. Study-wide background: Initiation of the vaccine course occurred 4-6 weeks after radiotherapy alone, or alongside temozolomide cycles.

As to time point: week 11, during vaccination. A single vaccine dose contained 300 ug of mutant IDH1 20-mer peptide, and topical imiquimod was used with it. Concerning this clone: Its antigen is unknown.

Measured with immunoSEQ multiplex PCR; TCRdb has only the in-frame clones, and not every one. The table has 45,000 to 60,000 clones, roughly 91% seen once; the top ten hold 2% to 2.5%. The germline CDR1 and CDR2 sequences are SGHTA and FQGNSA. The CDR3 runs to 12 residues. Trimming pared 4 bases from V and 6 bases from J, leaving 9 bases between. This sequence was found in a man over 45 with glioma. The sequencing used PBMCs, collected from a glioma patient whose treatment included an IDH1 peptide vaccine. The chain combines TRBV7-2 with TRBJ2-5; unclear D gene. The CDR3 sequence is CASSSDRKTQYF. The CDR3 DNA reads as TGTGCCAGCAGCTCTGATCGTAAGACCCAGTACTTC.